This TCR beta chain was sequenced during a study of T-cell memory formation after mild COVID-19. On the study more broadly: Clustering of TCRs was largely donor specific. Findings and caveats of the study: CM and EM subsets held most contracting CD4+ clones; EMRA held CD8+ ones. SARS-CoV-2 specificity was not confirmed for second-wave clones peaking on day 37. Balance between CD4 and CD8 was seen in clones contracting day 15 to 85, and a CD4+ lean was seen in later expanders.

This CDR3 is 13 amino acids long. CDR1 DFQATT and CDR2 SNEGSKA come from the germline V gene (reference sequence). V lost 5 bases to trimming and J lost 5 bases; unmatched junction nucleotides: 8. There are a few counts of this clonotype. The antigen remains undetermined. TCRdb re-called the 5' RACE reads through MiXCR, storing one row per CDR3 protein. The sample shows about 200,000 distinct CDR3 sequences, roughly 17% of them seen only once. This chain connects TRBV20-1 to TRBJ2-7; 8 bases align to TRBD1. Specimen: PBMCs or a T cell subset sorted from them (not recorded which). This TCR was sampled from an adult woman who had mild COVID-19 (a few samples of this study predate the infection). Cell type and time point are not known. The CDR3: CSAGGQGQHEQYF. CDR3 in DNA: TGCAGTGCTGGAGGACAGGGTCAACACGAGCAGTACTTC.